The 7 T cell receptor beta chains listed next were all sequenced from one sample in a study of radiotherapy plus CTLA-4 blockade in lung cancer. Libraries were prepared by immunoSEQ multiplex PCR; TCRdb keeps only in-frame clonotypes and omits some of them. The data show approximately 100,000 clones, 82% seen once. Sequenced here: peripheral blood, sampled from a patient treated with radiotherapy plus ipilimumab. The receptors come from a human donor with non-small cell lung cancer who had a partial response to radiotherapy plus ipilimumab.

V is TRBV6-6 and J is TRBJ2-3; D is ambiguous. Germline V gives CDR1 MNHNY, CDR2 SVGAGI (reference sequence). The CDR3 has 12 residues. V lost 6 bases and J lost 7, with 11 bases in between. As DNA, the CDR3 is TGTGCCAGCAGCAAGACAAGGAATACGCAGTATTTT. It specifies CASSKTRNTQYF.

V usage is TRBV29-1 and J usage is TRBJ2-3, with D maybe TRBD2 (5 bases). CDR1 SQVTM and CDR2 ANQGSEA come from the germline V gene. CDR3 length equals 13 residues. V lost 5 bases and J 5 bases, leaving 14 bases between the germline ends. As DNA, the CDR3 is TGCAGCGTTATCCGGGATAGGGAAGATACGCAGTATTTT. Translation gives CSVIRDREDTQYF.

The rearrangement uses TRBV5-4 and TRBJ2-3; tentatively, D is TRBD2 (5 bases). Germline assignment: CDR1 SGHNT and CDR2 YYREEE (reference sequence). Deletions cut 3 bases from V and 0 bases from J, with 17 bases between. The CDR3 extends over 17 amino acids. The CDR3 DNA reads as TGTGCCAGCAGCTGGGAGCGGAGCGGAACTAGCACAGATACGCAGTATTTT. It encodes CASSWERSGTSTDTQYF.

V is TRBV5-1 and J is TRBJ2-3, with 12 bases that match TRBD2. Germline CDR1 SGHRS, CDR2 YFSETQ. The CDR3 sequence is 17 residues long. Unmatched junction bases numbered 5, after V lost 1 base and J lost 2 bases. The CDR3 bases are TGCGCCAGCAGCTTGCCCCTAGCGGGAGGGATCACAGATACGCAGTATTTT. Translating gives CASSLPLAGGITDTQYF.

The V and J genes are TRBV6-5 and TRBJ1-5; no reliable D call. Trimming took 4 bases from V and 1 from J, leaving 11 bases between them. This CDR3 is built from 15 residues. Germline V lookup: CDR1 MNHEY, CDR2 SVGAGI. CDR3 bases: TGTGCCAGCAGTTTCAACAGAGGGAGCAATCAGCCCCAGCATTTT. Its protein is CASSFNRGSNQPQHF.

The sample holds a few counts of this clone. The rearrangement joins TRBV28 to TRBJ1-1; D possibly corresponds to TRBD1 (6 bases). Per germline, CDR1 MDHEN and CDR2 SYDVKM. The CDR3 has 15 amino acids. The V end lost 9 bases, the J end lost 10 bases, and 27 bases lay between the germline ends. In DNA, the CDR3 is TGTGCCAGTTTCCCCCCCCGGTTAACAGGGAATGGAGCTTTCTTT. It is translated as CASFPPRLTGNGAFF.

The chain carries TRBV19 and TRBJ1-2, with 8 positions matching TRBD1. CDR1 is LNHDA, CDR2 SQIVND, per germline (reference sequence). This CDR3 contains 15 residues. The V segment lost 5 bases and the J segment 2 bases; nucleotides outside the gene matches: 7. CDR3 protein: CASSVGTGPNYGYTF. In nucleotides, the CDR3 is TGTGCCAGTAGTGTGGGGACAGGACCGAACTATGGCTACACCTTC.